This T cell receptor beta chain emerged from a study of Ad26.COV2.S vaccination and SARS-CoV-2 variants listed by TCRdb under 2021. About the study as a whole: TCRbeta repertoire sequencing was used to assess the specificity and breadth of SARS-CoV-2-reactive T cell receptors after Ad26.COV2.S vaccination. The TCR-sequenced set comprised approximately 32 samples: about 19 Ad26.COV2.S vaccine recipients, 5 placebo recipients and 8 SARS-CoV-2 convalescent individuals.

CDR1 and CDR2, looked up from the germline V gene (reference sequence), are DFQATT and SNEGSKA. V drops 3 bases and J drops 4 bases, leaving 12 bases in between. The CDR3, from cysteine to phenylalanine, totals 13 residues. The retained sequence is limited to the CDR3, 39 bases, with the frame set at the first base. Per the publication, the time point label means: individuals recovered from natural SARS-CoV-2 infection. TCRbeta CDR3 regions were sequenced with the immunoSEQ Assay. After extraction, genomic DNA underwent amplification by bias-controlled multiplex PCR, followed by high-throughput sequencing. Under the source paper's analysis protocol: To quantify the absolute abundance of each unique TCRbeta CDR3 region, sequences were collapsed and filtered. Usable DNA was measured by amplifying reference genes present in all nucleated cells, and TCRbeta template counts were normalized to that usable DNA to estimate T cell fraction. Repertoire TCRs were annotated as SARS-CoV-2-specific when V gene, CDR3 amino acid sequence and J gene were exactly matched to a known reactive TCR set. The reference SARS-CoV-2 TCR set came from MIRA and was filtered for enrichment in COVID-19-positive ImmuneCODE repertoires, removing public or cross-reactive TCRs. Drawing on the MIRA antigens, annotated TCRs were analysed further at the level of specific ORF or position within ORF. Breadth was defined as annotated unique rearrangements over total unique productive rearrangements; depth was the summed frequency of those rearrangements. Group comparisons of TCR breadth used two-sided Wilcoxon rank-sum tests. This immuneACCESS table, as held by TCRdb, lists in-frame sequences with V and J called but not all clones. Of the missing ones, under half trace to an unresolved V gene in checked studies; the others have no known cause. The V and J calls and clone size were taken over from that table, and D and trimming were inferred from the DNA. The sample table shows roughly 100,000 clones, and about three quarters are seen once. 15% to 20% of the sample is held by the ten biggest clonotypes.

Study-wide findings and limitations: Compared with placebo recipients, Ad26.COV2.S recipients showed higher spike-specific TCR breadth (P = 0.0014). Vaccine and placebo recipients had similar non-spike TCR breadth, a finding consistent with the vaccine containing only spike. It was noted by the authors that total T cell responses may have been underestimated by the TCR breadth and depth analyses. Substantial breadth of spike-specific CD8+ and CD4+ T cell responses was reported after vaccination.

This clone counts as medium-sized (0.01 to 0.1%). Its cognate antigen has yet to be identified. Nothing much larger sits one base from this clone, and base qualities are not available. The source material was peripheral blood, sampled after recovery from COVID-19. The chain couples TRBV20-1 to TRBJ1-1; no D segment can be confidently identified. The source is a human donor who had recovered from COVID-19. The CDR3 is CSASPGTPTEAFF. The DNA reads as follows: TGCAGTGCTAGTCCGGGTACCCCCACTGAAGCTTTCTTT.